This T cell receptor (beta chain) derives from a study of blood T cell repertoires in COVID-19. Study details: COVID-19 samples from acute and convalescent phases originated in the United States, Italy and Spain. PBMCs, B-cell-depleted T cells, or T cells were the source of the cDNA or gDNA that made up the material.

The CDR3 is 16 residues long. Germline CDR1 and CDR2: MGHRA and YSYEKL. With V trimmed by 2 bases and J by 3 bases, 7 bases remained unmatched. In the authors' workflow: From reference gene primer amplification, estimates of nucleated cell counts were derived. The assay was immunoSEQ multiplex PCR, and TCRdb's table has in-frame clones only and misses some. That table is the source of V, J and clone size, and D and trimming were worked out from the DNA. In the table there are 300,000 to 450,000 clones, 89% of which are singletons. Patients in Seattle were enrolled during active infection, then followed longitudinally.

V gene TRBV4-1 combines with J gene TRBJ2-3, with 8 bases matching TRBD2. The material sequenced was peripheral blood. This clonotype originated in a woman in her thirties with COVID-19, enrolled during active disease. The CDR3 nucleotides read TGCGCCAGCAGCCAAAAAAGCGGGGGACGAACAGATACGCAGTATTTT. It yields the protein CASSQKSGGRTDTQYF.